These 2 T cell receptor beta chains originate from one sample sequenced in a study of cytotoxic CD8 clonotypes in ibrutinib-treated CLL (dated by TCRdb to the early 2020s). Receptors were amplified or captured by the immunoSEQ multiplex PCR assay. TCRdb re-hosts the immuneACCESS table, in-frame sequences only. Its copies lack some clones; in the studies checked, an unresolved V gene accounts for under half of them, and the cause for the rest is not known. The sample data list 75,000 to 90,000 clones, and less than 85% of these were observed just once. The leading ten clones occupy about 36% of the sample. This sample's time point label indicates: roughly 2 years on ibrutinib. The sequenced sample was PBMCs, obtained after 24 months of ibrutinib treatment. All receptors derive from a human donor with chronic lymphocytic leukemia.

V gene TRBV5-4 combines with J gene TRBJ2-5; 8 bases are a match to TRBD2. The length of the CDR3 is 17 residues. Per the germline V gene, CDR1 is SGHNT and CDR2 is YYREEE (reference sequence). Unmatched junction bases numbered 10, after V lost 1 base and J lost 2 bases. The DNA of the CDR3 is TGTGCCAGCAGCTTGCGGGGGGCCGGGACTAGACAAGAGACCCAGTACTTC. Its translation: CASSLRGAGTRQETQYF.

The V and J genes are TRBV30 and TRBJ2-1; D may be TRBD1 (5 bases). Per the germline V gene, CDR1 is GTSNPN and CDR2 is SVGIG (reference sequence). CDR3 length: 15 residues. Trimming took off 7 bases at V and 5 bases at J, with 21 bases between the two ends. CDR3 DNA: TGTGCCTTCGGCTTGGGGCTGAGGCGTGACAATGAGCAGTTCTTC. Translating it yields CAFGLGLRRDNEQFF.